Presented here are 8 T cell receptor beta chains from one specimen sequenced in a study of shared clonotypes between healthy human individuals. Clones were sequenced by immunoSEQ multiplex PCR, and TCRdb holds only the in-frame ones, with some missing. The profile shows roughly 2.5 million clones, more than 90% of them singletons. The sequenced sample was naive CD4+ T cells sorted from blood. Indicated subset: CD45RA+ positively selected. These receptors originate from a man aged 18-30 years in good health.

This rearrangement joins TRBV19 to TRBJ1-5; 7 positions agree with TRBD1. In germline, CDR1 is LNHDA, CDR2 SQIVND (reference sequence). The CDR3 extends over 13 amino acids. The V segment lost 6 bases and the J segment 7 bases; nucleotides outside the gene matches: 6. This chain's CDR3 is CASSSGGVQPQHF. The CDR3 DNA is TGTGCCAGTAGCTCAGGGGGGGTCCAGCCCCAGCATTTT.

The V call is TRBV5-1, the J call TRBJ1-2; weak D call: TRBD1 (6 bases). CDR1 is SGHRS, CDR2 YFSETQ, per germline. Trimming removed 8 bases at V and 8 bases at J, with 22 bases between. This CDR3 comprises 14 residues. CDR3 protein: CASGKSKDSGGYTF. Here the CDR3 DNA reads TGCGCCAGTGGAAAGTCTAAGGACAGCGGGGGCTACACCTTC.

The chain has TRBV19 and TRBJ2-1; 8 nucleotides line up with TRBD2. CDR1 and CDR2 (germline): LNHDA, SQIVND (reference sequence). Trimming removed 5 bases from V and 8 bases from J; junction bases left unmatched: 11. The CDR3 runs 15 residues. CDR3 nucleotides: TGTGCCAGTAGTCTCAGCGGGGGACCTAATGATGAGCAGTTCTTC. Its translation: CASSLSGGPNDEQFF.

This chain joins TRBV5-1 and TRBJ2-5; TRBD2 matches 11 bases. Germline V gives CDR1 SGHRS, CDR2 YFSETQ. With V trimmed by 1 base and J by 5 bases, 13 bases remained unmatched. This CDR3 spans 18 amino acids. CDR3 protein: CASSLRSSGGPLWETQYF. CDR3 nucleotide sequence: TGCGCCAGCAGCTTGAGGTCTAGCGGGGGGCCGCTTTGGGAGACCCAGTACTTC. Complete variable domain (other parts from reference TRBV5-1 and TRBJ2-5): KAGVTQTPRYLIKTRGQQVTLSCSPISGHRSVSWYQQTPGQGLQFLFEYFSETQRNKGNFPGRFSGRQFSNSRSEMNVSTLELGDSALYLCASSLRSSGGPLWETQYFGPGTRLLVL.

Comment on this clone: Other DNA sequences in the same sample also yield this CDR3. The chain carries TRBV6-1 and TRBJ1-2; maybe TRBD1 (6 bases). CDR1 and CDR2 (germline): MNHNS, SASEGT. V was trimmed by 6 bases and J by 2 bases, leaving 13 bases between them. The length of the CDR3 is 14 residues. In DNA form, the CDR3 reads TGTGCCAGCAGAACAGGGAGCGCGAACTATGGCTACACCTTC. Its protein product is CASRTGSANYGYTF.

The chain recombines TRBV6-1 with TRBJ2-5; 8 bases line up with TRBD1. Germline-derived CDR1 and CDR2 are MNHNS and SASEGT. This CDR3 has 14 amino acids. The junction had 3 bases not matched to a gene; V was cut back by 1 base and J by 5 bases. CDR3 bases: TGTGCCAGCAGTGAAGACCAGGGGGCTGAGACCCAGTACTTC. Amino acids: CASSEDQGAETQYF.

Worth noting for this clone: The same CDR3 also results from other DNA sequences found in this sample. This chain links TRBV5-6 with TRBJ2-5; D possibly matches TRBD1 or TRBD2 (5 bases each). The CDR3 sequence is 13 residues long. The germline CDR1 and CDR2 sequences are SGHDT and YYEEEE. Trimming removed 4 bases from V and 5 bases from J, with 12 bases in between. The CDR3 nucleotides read TGTGCCAGCAGCCTGGGACGAGGGGAGACCCAGTACTTC. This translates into CASSLGRGETQYF.

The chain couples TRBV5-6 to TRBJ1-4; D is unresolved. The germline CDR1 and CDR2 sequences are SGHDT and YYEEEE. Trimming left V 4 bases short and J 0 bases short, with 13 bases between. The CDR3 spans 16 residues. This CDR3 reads CASSPRRLATNEKLFF. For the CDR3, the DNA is TGTGCCAGCAGCCCGCGAAGACTTGCAACTAATGAAAAACTGTTTTTT.